These 14 T cell receptor beta chains share one sample of origin, sequenced in a study of blood T cell repertoires in COVID-19. Generated by immunoSEQ multiplex PCR, the TCRdb table keeps only in-frame clones and is missing some. The table shows about 120,000 clones, with about 70% occurring only once. Source material: peripheral blood. The receptors come from a woman in her sixties or seventies with acute or convalescent COVID-19.

For the CDR3, the DNA is TGTGCCAGTAGCGACCCCGGGACACCGAACACTGAAGCTTTCTTT. Its protein product is CASSDPGTPNTEAFF. This sequence joins TRBV19 and TRBJ1-1, with D perhaps matching TRBD1 (6 bases). Germline CDR1 reads LNHDA; CDR2 reads SQIVND (reference sequence). CDR3 length: 15 amino acids. V gave up 6 bases and J gave up 1 base, with 15 bases separating them.

In its sample, this clone was seen a few times. The chain has TRBV7-9 and TRBJ1-6; tentative D call: TRBD1 (5 bases). CDR1 and CDR2 from the germline V gene are SEHNR and FQNEAQ (reference sequence). Deletions cut 5 bases from V and 6 bases from J, with 11 bases between. This CDR3 has 14 amino acids. The CDR3 nucleotides read TGTGCCAGCAGCAAGGACATATCTAATTCACCCCTCCACTTT. Residues: CASSKDISNSPLHF.

V gene TRBV6-1 combines with J gene TRBJ1-5, with 10 bases lining up with TRBD1. Germline lookup yields CDR1 MNHNS and CDR2 SASEGT. Losses at the gene ends were 2 bases for V and 3 bases for J; bases not matched to a gene: 7. This CDR3 has 17 amino acids. The CDR3 loop is CASSEQGQGVFNQPQHF. Here the CDR3 DNA reads TGTGCCAGCAGTGAACAAGGACAGGGGGTTTTCAATCAGCCCCAGCATTTT.

V and J are TRBV9 and TRBJ2-7, with a tentative D call TRBD1 (5 bases). The germline gives CDR1 SGDLS, CDR2 YYNGEE. Trimming removed 1 base at V and 2 bases at J, with 10 bases between. The CDR3 runs to 14 residues. This CDR3 is CASSVSPGPYEQYF. The CDR3 region has the DNA TGTGCCAGCAGCGTATCTCCAGGGCCCTACGAGCAGTACTTC.

The rearrangement joins TRBV24-1 to TRBJ1-4; 9 nucleotides match TRBD1. The CDR3 length is 16 residues. Germline V gives CDR1 KGHDR, CDR2 SFDVKD. V lost 3 bases, J lost 7 bases, and 8 bases stayed unmatched. The DNA of the CDR3 is TGTGCCACCAGTGATGGGGCCGGGACAGGGTTTGAAAAACTGTTTTTT. Translation gives CATSDGAGTGFEKLFF.

The J gene is TRBJ2-7, the V gene TRBV27; D might be TRBD1 (6 bases). Trimming removed 3 bases from V and 6 bases from J, with 12 bases in between. The CDR3 runs 13 residues. Germline V lookup: CDR1 MNHEY, CDR2 SMNVEV (reference sequence). CDR3 in DNA: TGTGCCAGCAGTTTCCAGGGGCCGGGCGAGCAGTACTTC. It yields the protein CASSFQGPGEQYF.

The J gene is TRBJ1-4, the V gene TRBV11-2, with D perhaps matching TRBD1 (6 bases). CDR3 size: 13 residues. CDR1 and CDR2 (germline): SGHAT, FQNNGV. V dropped 3 bases and J dropped 12 bases, with 14 bases sitting between them. The CDR3 region is CASSFGQQGELFF. The CDR3 DNA follows: TGTGCCAGCAGCTTCGGACAACAGGGAGAACTGTTTTTT.

The chain recombines TRBV6-4 with TRBJ1-2, with TRBD1 matching 8 bases. After removal of 2 bases from V and 8 bases from J, the junction contained 13 bases not matched to a gene. Germline-derived CDR1 and CDR2 are MRHNA and SNTAGT. This CDR3 contains 16 residues. The CDR3 nucleotides read TGTGCCAGCAGTGACGGGGCTGGGCAGGGGGCTGCAGGCTACACCTTC. This gives the protein CASSDGAGQGAAGYTF.

This rearrangement joins TRBV18 to TRBJ1-1; TRBD1 matches at 12 bases. This CDR3 region has 16 residues. With 4 bases clipped from V and 1 base from J, the junction kept 4 bases outside the gene matches. Germline V lookup: CDR1 KGHSH, CDR2 LQKENI. The CDR3 is CASSRDRGLENTEAFF. The DNA for the CDR3 is TGTGCCAGCTCACGGGACAGGGGGCTGGAGAACACTGAAGCTTTCTTT.

The J gene is TRBJ2-6, the V gene TRBV19; 7 bases align to TRBD1. The length of the CDR3 is 16 residues. Germline CDR1 and CDR2: LNHDA and SQIVND (reference sequence). The trim removed 4 bases at V and 0 bases at J, leaving 3 bases unmatched. CDR3: CASSTGQSSGANVLTF. In DNA form, the CDR3 reads TGTGCCAGTAGTACGGGACAGTCCTCTGGGGCCAACGTCCTGACTTTC.

This rearrangement joins TRBV7-8 to TRBJ2-7, with D unresolved. The CDR3 sequence is 13 residues long. Germline V gene data show CDR1 as SGHVS and CDR2 as FQNEAQ. V lost 1 base, J lost 3 bases, and 7 bases lay in between. In DNA form, the CDR3 reads TGTGCCAGCAGCTTAGAAGCTCACTACGAGCAGTACTTC. Translating it yields CASSLEAHYEQYF.

This clone came up many times. V and J are TRBV7-9 and TRBJ1-3; D not resolved. The CDR3 covers 14 residues. With 1 base removed from V and 10 bases from J, the gap between germline ends came to 14 bases. From germline, CDR1 is SEHNR and CDR2 FQNEAQ (reference sequence). The CDR3 sequence: CASSLVTNSATIYF. The CDR3 coding sequence is TGTGCCAGCAGCTTAGTAACGAATTCTGCGACCATATATTTT.

V usage is TRBV30 and J usage is TRBJ2-2; 7 bases are shared with TRBD1. This CDR3 region has 13 residues. The junction had 5 bases not matched to a gene; V was cut back by 6 bases and J by 4 bases. Germline CDR1 and CDR2: GTSNPN and SVGIG (reference sequence). The CDR3 coding sequence is TGTGCCTGCAGACAGGGTAGCACCGGGGAGCTGTTTTTT. This gives the protein CACRQGSTGELFF.

The chain employs TRBV28 and TRBJ1-1; unclear D gene. The CDR3 covers 14 residues. V lost 2 bases and J lost 0, with 7 bases in between. Germline-derived CDR1 and CDR2 are MDHEN and SYDVKM. The CDR3 DNA reads as TGTGCCAGCAGTTTACCGTCCCTGAACACTGAAGCTTTCTTT. As protein: CASSLPSLNTEAFF.